Sequencing of this TCR beta chain was carried out in a study of Ad26.COV2.S vaccination and SARS-CoV-2 variants. Whole-study context: Intramuscular Ad26.COV2.S at 5x10^10 or 1x10^11 viral particles.

The V gene lost 4 bases and the J gene lost 10 bases, with 9 bases spanning the gap. Germline CDR1 SGHDT, CDR2 YYEEEE. This CDR3 region has 12 residues. With respect to this clone: No antigen is known for it.

Study conclusions and caveats: Spike-specific TCR breadth was greater in vaccine than placebo recipients.

Using immunoSEQ multiplex PCR, the repertoire was profiled, and TCRdb retains in-frame clones only, with some absent. The sample contains about 480,000 clones, 87% of which appear only once. Described treatment: roughly 18 received Ad26.COV2.S at low or high dose, single or two shots; roughly five received placebo; per-sample allocation not given. Sampling happened 63 days after the first vaccine or placebo injection. The input for sequencing was peripheral blood, taken in a trial of Ad26.COV2.S vaccine versus placebo. J is TRBJ1-6 and V is TRBV5-6; D unresolved. This receptor was identified in a person aged 18-60 years who received the Ad26.COV2.S COVID-19 vaccine or a placebo. DNA for the CDR3: TGTGCCAGCAGCCTAAACTGGTCACCCCTCCACTTT. Its protein is CASSLNWSPLHF.